This TCR beta chain was profiled in a study of blood T cell repertoires in COVID-19. The CDR3 covers 13 residues. V gave up 1 base and J gave up 8 bases, with 11 bases separating them. Sequenced by immunoSEQ multiplex PCR; TCRdb stores in-frame clones only, minus some. This sample has 10,000 or so clones, with about 80% found just once. A few counts support this clone. The receptor was derived from a human donor in a cohort sampled during active COVID-19. The gene calls are TRBV12-3 or TRBV12-4 and TRBJ1-2; D call uncertain. Sequencing was done on a sample of peripheral blood. The CDR3 sequence: CASSLGQQHGYTF. The CDR3 bases are TGTGCCAGCAGTTTAGGGCAACAACACGGCTACACCTTC.